This paragraph covers one T cell receptor (beta chain) sequence. This CDR3 contains 13 residues. Trimming removed 6 bases at V and 8 bases at J, with 16 bases between. Looked up from germline, CDR1 is SNHLY and CDR2 is FYNNEI. TCRdb keeps only in-frame clones here, not all; method: immunoSEQ multiplex PCR. The data show roughly 50,000 clones, with approximately 89% seen just once and around 8.4% held by the top ten. The sample originates from a study of cytomegalovirus exposure and HLA in healthy donors. The sequence was collected from a woman between 18 and 29 years old in good health and CMV-seropositive. The rearrangement joins TRBV2 to TRBJ1-1; D is undetermined. Specimen: PBMCs. The CDR3 DNA reads TGTGCCAGCAGGAGGGTAGGGTTGGGAGAAGCTTTCTTT. It specifies CASRRVGLGEAFF.